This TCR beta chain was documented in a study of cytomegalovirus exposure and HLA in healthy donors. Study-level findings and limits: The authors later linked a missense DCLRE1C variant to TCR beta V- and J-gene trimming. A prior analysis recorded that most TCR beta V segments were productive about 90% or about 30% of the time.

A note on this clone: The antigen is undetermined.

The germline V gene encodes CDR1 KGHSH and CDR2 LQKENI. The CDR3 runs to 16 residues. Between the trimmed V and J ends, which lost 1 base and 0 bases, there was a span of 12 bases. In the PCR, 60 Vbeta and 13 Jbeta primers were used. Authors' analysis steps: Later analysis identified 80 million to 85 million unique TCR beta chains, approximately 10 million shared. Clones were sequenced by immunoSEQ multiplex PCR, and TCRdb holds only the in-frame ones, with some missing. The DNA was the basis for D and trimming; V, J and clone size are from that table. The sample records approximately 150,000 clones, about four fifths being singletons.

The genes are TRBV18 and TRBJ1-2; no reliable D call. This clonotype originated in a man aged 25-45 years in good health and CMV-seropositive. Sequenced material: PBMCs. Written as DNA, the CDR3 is TGTGCCAGCTCACCACAGATCACCGGTGCTAACTATGGCTACACCTTC. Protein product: CASSPQITGANYGYTF.